This TCR delta chain was observed in a study of γδ T cells in repeated Plasmodium falciparum infection. About the study: The natural-infection arm compared Malian children under seasonal malaria with matched Australian children. Donors had four controlled P. falciparum NF54 infections over roughly 610 days.

In this sample, this clone turned up a few times. Given a far larger clone just one base away, this is likely a sequencing read error. In the same sample, other DNA sequences code for this CDR3. Gammadelta T cells were flow-sorted from PBMC into Vgamma9/Vdelta2+ and Vdelta2-negative populations for bulk analysis. In germline, CDR1 is TSWWSYY, CDR2 QGS. This CDR3 has 20 amino acids. Each sorted gammadelta sample had TRG and TRD chains sequenced. TCRdb reanalyzed the multiplex PCR reads using CATT. The profile shows tens of thousands of delta-chain clones, approximately 1% of them singletons. The gene calls are TRDV1 and TRDJ1, with 7 bases that match TRDD3. This TCR was sampled from a pool of human donors (malaria-infected and uninfected, not separated). Sequencing was performed on gamma-delta T cells from blood. The CDR3 nucleotides read TGTGCTCTTGGGGCAATACCGGGGGATTTAAAAGGGCGTAAGACCGACAAACTCATCTTT. Translated, it gives CALGAIPGDLKGRKTDKLIF.